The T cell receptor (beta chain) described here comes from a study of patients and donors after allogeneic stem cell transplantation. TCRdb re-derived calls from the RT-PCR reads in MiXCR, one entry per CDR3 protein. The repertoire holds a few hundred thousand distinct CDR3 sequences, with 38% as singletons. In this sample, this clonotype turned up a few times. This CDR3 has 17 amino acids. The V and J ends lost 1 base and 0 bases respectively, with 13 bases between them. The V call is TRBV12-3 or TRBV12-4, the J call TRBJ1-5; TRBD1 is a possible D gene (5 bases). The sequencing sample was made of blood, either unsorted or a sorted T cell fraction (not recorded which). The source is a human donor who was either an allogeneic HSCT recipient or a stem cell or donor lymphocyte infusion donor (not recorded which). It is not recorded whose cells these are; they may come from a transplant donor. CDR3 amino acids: CASSLGTSLYSNQPQHF. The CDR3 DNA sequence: TGTGCCAGCAGTTTAGGGACATCTCTGTATAGCAATCAGCCCCAGCATTTT.